This T cell receptor (beta chain) was observed in a study of a mutant IDH1 vaccine in newly diagnosed glioma. Profiling relied on immunoSEQ multiplex PCR, and the TCRdb table lists in-frame clones only, not all of them. The table has 40,000 to 55,000 clones, 91% seen once. Comment on this clone: The antigen is not known.

Time point defined: week 11, during vaccination. Vaccine doses each comprised 300 ug of mutant IDH1 20-mer peptide, with topical imiquimod. The material was PBMCs, obtained from a glioma patient whose treatment included an IDH1 peptide vaccine. The clonotype was recovered from a man in his fifties or sixties with glioma.

In nucleotides, the CDR3 is TGTGCCAGCTCATCAAGGGGAGAGACCCAGTACTTC. It specifies CASSSRGETQYF. This chain uses TRBV28 with TRBJ2-5; tentative D call: TRBD1 (5 bases). Germline V gene data show CDR1 as MDHEN and CDR2 as SYDVKM. The CDR3 contains 12 residues. V shed 8 bases and J shed 4 bases, with 11 bases lying between them.